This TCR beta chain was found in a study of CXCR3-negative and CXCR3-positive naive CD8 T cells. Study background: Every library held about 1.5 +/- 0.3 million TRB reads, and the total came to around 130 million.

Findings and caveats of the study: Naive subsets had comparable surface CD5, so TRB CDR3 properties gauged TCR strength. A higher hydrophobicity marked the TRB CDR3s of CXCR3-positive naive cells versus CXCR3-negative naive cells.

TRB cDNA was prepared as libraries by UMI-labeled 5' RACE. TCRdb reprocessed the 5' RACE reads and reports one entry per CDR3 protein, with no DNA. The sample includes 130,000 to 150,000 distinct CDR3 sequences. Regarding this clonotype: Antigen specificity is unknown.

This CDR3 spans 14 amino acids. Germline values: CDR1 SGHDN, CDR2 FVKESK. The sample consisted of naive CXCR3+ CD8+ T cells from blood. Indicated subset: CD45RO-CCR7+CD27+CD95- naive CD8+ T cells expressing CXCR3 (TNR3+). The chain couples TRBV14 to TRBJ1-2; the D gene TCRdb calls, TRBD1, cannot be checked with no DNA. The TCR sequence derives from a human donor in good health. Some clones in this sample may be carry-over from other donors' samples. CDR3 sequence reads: CASSQSGQIYGYTF.